A single sample is the source of the 8 T cell receptor beta chains below, sequenced in a study of pediatric ulcerative colitis. Libraries were prepared by immunoSEQ multiplex PCR; TCRdb keeps only in-frame clonotypes and omits some of them. The sample yields approximately 37,000 clones, around 75% seen once. During colonoscopy, one to two rectal pinch biopsies were collected. Sequenced material: gut tissue. These receptors all stem from a boy aged 10-17 years with severe ulcerative colitis.

The rearrangement joins TRBV29-1 to TRBJ2-5, with TRBD2 matching over 9 bases. V dropped 6 bases and J dropped 4; count of bases not matched to a gene: 6. The CDR3 sequence is 13 residues long. Germline V gives CDR1 SQVTM, CDR2 ANQGSEA. The CDR3 loop is CSVPLAGRETQYF. The DNA of the CDR3 is TGCAGCGTCCCGCTAGCGGGGAGAGAGACCCAGTACTTC.

The chain employs TRBV20-1 and TRBJ2-1; D remains unclear. Trimming took off 6 bases at V and 8 bases at J, with 11 bases between the two ends. The germline V gene has CDR1 DFQATT and CDR2 SNEGSKA (reference sequence). The CDR3 spans 11 residues. The CDR3 here is CSALKRDEQFF. For the CDR3, the DNA is TGCAGTGCCCTGAAACGGGATGAGCAGTTCTTC.

This clone was counted between two and nine times. The chain carries TRBV7-2 and TRBJ2-1; D might be TRBD2 (5 bases). Deletions cut 0 bases from V and 7 bases from J, with 10 bases between. This CDR3 has 14 amino acids. Per the germline V gene, CDR1 is SGHTA and CDR2 is FQGNSA. The CDR3 here is CASSLALVGNEQFF. The CDR3 DNA reads TGTGCCAGCAGCTTAGCACTAGTCGGGAATGAGCAGTTCTTC.

The chain uses TRBV2 and TRBJ1-2; 7 nucleotides agree with TRBD1. CDR1 SNHLY and CDR2 FYNNEI come from the germline V gene. The V gene end was trimmed by 6 bases and the J gene end by 3 bases; junction bases not matched to a gene: 7. This CDR3 is built from 14 residues. CDR3 sequence (DNA): TGTGCCAGCAGGACGGACAGGAGCGACTATGGCTACACCTTC. Translation gives CASRTDRSDYGYTF. Full variable domain (missing parts from reference TRBV2 and TRBJ1-2): EPEVTQTPSHQVTQMGQEVILRCVPISNHLYFYWYRQILGQKVEFLVSFYNNEISEKSEIFDDQFSVERPDGSNFTLKIRSTKLEDSAMYFCASRTDRSDYGYTFGSGTRLTVV.

The rearrangement joins TRBV7-9 to TRBJ1-5; no clear D gene. V was clipped by 1 base and J by 9 bases, with 7 bases between them. Germline CDR1 SEHNR, CDR2 FQNEAQ (reference sequence). There are 12 residues in the CDR3. CDR3 DNA sequence: TGTGCCAGCAGCTTAGTGGGGAGGCCCCAGCATTTT. It specifies CASSLVGRPQHF.

The chain uses TRBV7-9 and TRBJ2-5; no clear D. CDR1 and CDR2 (germline): SEHNR, FQNEAQ (reference sequence). The CDR3 sequence is 12 residues long. V gave up 2 bases and J gave up 5 bases, with 6 bases separating them. The CDR3 spells CASSLPRETQYF. CDR3 nucleotides: TGTGCCAGCAGCTTACCCAGGGAGACCCAGTACTTC.

The chain combines TRBV19 with TRBJ1-5; TRBD1 aligns across 7 bases. From germline, CDR1 is LNHDA and CDR2 SQIVND (reference sequence). J lost 1 base, V lost 5 bases, and 5 bases had no gene match. This CDR3 is built from 15 residues. CDR3 amino acids: CASSHRGLSNQPQHF. As DNA, the CDR3 is TGTGCCAGTAGTCATAGGGGGCTAAGCAATCAGCCCCAGCATTTT.

The chain carries TRBV28 and TRBJ2-7; D may be TRBD1 or TRBD2 (5 bases each). Per germline, CDR1 MDHEN and CDR2 SYDVKM. The CDR3 has 15 residues. Trimming removed 3 bases at V and 0 bases at J, with 12 bases between. The CDR3 DNA sequence: TGTGCCAGCAGTTTCGGGACGGTGAACTCCTACGAGCAGTACTTC. This translates into CASSFGTVNSYEQYF.